This TCR beta chain derives from a study of a mutant IDH1 vaccine in newly diagnosed glioma. Study-level results: Of all patients, around 94% showed vaccine-induced immune responses.

In the case of this clone: Its antigen is unknown.

This sample's time point: week 35, safety follow-up. Vaccine doses each comprised 300 ug of mutant IDH1 20-mer peptide, with topical imiquimod. The germline CDR1 and CDR2 sequences are SGHNT and YYREEE (reference sequence). Trimming at V came to 5 bases and at J to 1 base, leaving 6 bases not matched to a gene. The CDR3 totals 16 residues. TCRdb keeps only in-frame clones here, not all; method: immunoSEQ multiplex PCR. The table has more than 40,000 clones, 88% seen once. The sequence came from a woman in her forties with glioma. Here the sequenced sample was PBMCs, taken from a glioma patient whose treatment included an IDH1 peptide vaccine. The chain combines TRBV5-4 with TRBJ2-5, with 12 bases that match TRBD2. The CDR3 region is CASSSGTSGPQETQYF. The CDR3 nucleotides read TGTGCCAGCAGTTCAGGGACTAGCGGGCCCCAAGAGACCCAGTACTTC.